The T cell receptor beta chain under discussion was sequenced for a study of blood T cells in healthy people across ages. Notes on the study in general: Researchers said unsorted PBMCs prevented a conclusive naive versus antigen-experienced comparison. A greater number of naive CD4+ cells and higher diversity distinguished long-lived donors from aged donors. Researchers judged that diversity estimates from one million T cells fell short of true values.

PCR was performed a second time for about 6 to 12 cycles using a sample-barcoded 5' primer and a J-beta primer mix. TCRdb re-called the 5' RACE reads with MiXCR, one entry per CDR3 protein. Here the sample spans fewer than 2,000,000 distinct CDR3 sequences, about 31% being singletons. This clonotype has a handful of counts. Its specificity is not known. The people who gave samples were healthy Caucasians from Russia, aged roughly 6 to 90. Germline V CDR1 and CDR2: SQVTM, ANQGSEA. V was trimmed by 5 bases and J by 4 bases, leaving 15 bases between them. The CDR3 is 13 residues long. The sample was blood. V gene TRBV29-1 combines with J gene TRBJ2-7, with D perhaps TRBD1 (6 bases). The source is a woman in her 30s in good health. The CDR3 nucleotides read TGCAGCGTTCCAGGGGCCTCCCTATACGAGCAGTACTTC. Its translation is CSVPGASLYEQYF.